The sequence of this T cell receptor (beta chain) was determined in a study of CD8 T cells in ankylosing spondylitis. CDR3 length: 13 amino acids. V dropped 3 bases and J dropped 4; count of bases not matched to a gene: 3. CDR1 is SGHRS, CDR2 YFSETQ, per germline. Study conclusions and caveats: A motif in TCR beta, a set of 8 or 9 highly homologous variants, appeared characteristic of ankylosing spondylitis blood. Clones tied to disease were said to be significantly enriched in matched ankylosing spondylitis synovial fluid.

It was by quantitative 5'-RACE with molecular barcodes that TCR beta libraries were made. Each CDR3 protein gets one entry after TCRdb re-called the 5' RACE reads with MiXCR. The sample consists of roughly 160,000 distinct CDR3 sequences, about 9.9% of them appearing once. This clonotype was detected ten times or more. Its antigen remains unknown. The specimen sequenced was blood, either unsorted or a sorted T cell fraction (not recorded which). This TCR derives from a male donor with ankylosing spondylitis or in good health (not recorded which). The chain joins TRBV5-1 to TRBJ1-2, with 7 nucleotides matching TRBD1. The CDR3 here is CASSSWTGYGYTF. For the CDR3, the DNA is TGCGCCAGCAGCTCATGGACAGGCTATGGCTACACCTTC.